Below are 2 T cell receptor beta chains sequenced from a single sample in a study of shared clonotypes between healthy human individuals. Here immunoSEQ multiplex PCR was the method, and the copy in TCRdb shows in-frame clones only, minus some. The repertoire holds about 1.5 million clones, with roughly 97% as singletons. Sample: naive CD4+ T cells sorted from blood. Specified subset: CD45RA+ positively selected. The source of these receptors is a man aged 30 to 45 in good health.

The chain carries TRBV2 and TRBJ2-1; D gene ambiguous. V dropped 5 bases and J dropped 3 bases, with 5 bases sitting between them. The CDR3 consists of 12 residues. The V gene's germline CDR1 is SNHLY and CDR2 FYNNEI. Written as DNA, the CDR3 is TGTGCCAGCAGTCCTGACTACAATGAGCAGTTCTTC. Amino acid sequence: CASSPDYNEQFF. The full variable domain, rest sourced from reference TRBV2 and TRBJ2-1, is EPEVTQTPSHQVTQMGQEVILRCVPISNHLYFYWYRQILGQKVEFLVSFYNNEISEKSEIFDDQFSVERPDGSNFTLKIRSTKLEDSAMYFCASSPDYNEQFFGPGTRLTVL.

The chain has TRBV21-1 and TRBJ2-3; the table's D call of TRBD2 was not tested on the DNA. TRBV21-1 has pseudogene status. The CDR3 has 16 amino acids. The CDR3: CASSKGEDRGADTQYF. The CDR3 DNA follows: TGTGCCAGCAGCAAAGGGGAGGACCGCGGGGCAGATACGCAGTATTTT.